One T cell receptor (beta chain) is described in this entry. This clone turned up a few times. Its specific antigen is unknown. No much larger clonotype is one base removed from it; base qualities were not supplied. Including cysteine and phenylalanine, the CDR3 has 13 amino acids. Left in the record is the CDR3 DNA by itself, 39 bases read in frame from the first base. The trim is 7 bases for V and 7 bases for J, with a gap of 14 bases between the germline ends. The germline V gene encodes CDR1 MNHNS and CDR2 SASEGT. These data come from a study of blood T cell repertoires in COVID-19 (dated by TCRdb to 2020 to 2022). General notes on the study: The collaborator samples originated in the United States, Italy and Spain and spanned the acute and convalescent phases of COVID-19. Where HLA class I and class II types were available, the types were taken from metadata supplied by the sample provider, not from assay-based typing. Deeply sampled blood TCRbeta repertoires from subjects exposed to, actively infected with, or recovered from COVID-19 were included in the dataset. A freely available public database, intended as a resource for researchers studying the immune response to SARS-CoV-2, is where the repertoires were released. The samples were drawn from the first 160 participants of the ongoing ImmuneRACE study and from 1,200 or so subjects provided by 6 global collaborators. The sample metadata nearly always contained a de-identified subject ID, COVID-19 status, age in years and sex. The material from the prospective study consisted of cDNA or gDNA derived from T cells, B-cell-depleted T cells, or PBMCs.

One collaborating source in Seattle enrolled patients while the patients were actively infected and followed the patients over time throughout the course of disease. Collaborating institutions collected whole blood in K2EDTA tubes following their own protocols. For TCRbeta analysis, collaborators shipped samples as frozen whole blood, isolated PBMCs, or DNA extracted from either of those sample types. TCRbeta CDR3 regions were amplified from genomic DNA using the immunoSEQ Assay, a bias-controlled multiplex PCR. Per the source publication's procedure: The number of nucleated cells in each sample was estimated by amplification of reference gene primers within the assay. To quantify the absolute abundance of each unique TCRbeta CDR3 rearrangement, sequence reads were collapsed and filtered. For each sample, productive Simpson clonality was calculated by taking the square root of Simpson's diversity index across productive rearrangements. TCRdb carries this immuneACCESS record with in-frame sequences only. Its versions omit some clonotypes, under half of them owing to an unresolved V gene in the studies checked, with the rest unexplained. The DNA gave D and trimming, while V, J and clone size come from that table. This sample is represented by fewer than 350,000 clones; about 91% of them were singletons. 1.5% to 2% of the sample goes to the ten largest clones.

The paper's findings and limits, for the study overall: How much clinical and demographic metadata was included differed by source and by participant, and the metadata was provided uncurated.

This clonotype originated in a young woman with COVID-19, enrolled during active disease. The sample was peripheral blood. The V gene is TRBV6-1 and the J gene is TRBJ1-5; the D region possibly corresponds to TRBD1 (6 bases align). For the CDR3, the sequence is CASKDRTGQPQHF. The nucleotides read TGTGCCAGCAAAGACAGGACGGGGCAGCCCCAGCATTTT.